This T cell receptor (beta chain) was found in a study of graft-versus-host responses after intestinal transplantation. On the study more broadly: After anti-thymocyte globulin induction, recipients took tacrolimus and steroids for three to four years.

Study observations and caveats: Recipient marrow held GvH clones, some first seen in ileum or blood. Those patients showing graft-donor T cell macrochimerism displayed high graft-versus-host to host-versus-graft clonal ratios in allografts. Early post-transplant HvG declines tracked with peak circulating GvH clone levels.

The length of the CDR3 is 13 residues. The germline CDR1 and CDR2 sequences are SGHRS and YFSETQ. V shed 4 bases, J shed 5 bases, and the junction held 2 bases outside the gene matches. On this clone: The antigen is unknown.

Here immunoSEQ multiplex PCR was the method, and the copy in TCRdb shows in-frame clones only, minus some. The repertoire includes some 76,000 clones, about nine tenths of them detected once, and over 7% sits in the top ten. Material: unstimulated CD8+ T cells sorted from spleen or lymph node cells, obtained before transplant. This clonotype was obtained from a human donor who was the organ donor for an intestinal transplant. The gene calls are TRBV5-1 and TRBJ2-5; 10 nucleotides agree with TRBD2. The CDR3 sequence: CASSRGLAETQYF. In nucleotides, the CDR3 is TGCGCCAGCAGCCGGGGACTAGCGGAGACCCAGTACTTC.